What follows describes a single TCR beta chain. The clone's antigen remains unknown. CDR1 and CDR2 are drawn from the germline V gene: MGHDK, SYGVNS. The CDR3 sequence holds 12 residues, the cysteine and phenylalanine included. Only the CDR3 region is kept as DNA, spanning 36 bases read in frame from base 1. V lost 3 bases and J lost 0 bases; the stretch between them is 3 bases long. The record originates from a study of control samples from healthy donors and cancer patients (dated by TCRdb to 2018 to 2020). Library generation was performed with the immunoSEQ multiplex PCR assay. TCRdb took this table from immuneACCESS and kept in-frame rearrangements with V and J called. Such tables lack part of the clones; where checked against another copy, unresolved V genes explain under half of the gap, and the rest is unexplained. For this sample, the table gives approximately 190,000 clones. The ten top clones hold 2.2% of the sample.

The sequenced sample was blood. The chain joins TRBV25-1 to TRBJ2-7; no D gene call is confident. The clonotype originates from a woman aged 25 to 39 in good health. The CDR3 protein is CASSDSSYEQYF. The DNA sequence follows: TGTGCCAGCAGTGACAGCTCCTACGAGCAGTACTTC.